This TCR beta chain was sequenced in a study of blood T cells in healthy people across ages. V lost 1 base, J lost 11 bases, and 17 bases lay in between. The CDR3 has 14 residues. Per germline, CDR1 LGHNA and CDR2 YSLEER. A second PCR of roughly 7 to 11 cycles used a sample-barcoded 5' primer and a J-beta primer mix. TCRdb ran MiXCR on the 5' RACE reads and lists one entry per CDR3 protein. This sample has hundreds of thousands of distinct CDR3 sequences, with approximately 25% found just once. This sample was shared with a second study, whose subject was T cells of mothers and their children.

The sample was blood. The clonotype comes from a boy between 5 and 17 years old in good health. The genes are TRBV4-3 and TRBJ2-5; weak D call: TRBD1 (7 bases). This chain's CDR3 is CASSQGSGGIEQYF. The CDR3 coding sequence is TGCGCCAGCAGCCAAGGTTCAGGGGGGATTGAGCAGTACTTC.